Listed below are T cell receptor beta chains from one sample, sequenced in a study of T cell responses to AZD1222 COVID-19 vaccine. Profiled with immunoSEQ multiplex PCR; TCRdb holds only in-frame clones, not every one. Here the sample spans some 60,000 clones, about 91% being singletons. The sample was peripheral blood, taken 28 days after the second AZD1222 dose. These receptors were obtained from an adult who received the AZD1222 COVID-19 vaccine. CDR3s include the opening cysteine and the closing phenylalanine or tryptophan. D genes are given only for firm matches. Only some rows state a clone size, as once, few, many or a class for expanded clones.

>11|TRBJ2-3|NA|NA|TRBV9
TGTGCCAGCAGCGTAGAGAATACGCAGTATTTT
CASSVENTQYF
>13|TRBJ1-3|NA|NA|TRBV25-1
TGTGCCAGCGGTGTCCACTCTGGAAACACCATATATTTT
CASGVHSGNTIYF
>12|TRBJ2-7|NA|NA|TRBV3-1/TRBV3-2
TGTGCCAGCAGCCAAGGAGACGGCGAGCAGTACTTC
CASSQGDGEQYF
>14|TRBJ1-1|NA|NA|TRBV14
TGTGCCAGCAGCCTCGTACAGGTGAACACTGAAGCTTTCTTT
CASSLVQVNTEAFF
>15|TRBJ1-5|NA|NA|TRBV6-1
TGTGCCAGCAGTGAGCGGACCCTGGGGAATCAGCCCCAGCATTTT
CASSERTLGNQPQHF
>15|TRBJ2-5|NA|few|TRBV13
TGTGCCAGCAGCTTAGGCTCGGCTAGAGGTGAGACCCAGTACTTC
CASSLGSARGETQYF
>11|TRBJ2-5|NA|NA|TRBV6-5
TGTGCCAGCCGGGTTATGGAGACCCAGTACTTC
CASRVMETQYF
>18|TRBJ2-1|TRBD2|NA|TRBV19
TGTGCCAGTAGTGGATTGGGACTAGCGGGAGGCCGTTACAATGAGCAGTTCTTC
CASSGLGLAGGRYNEQFF
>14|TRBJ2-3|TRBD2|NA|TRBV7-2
TGTGCCAGTTCTAGCGGGAGGAGCACAGATACGCAGTATTTT
CASSSGRSTDTQYF
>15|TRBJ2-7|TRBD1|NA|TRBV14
TGTGCCAGCAGCCCAAGGACAGGGGCCTCCTACGAGCAGTACTTC
CASSPRTGASYEQYF
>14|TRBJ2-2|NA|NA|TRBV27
TGTGCCAGCAGTGTAAACTTAGCAGCCGGGGAGCTGTTTTTT
CASSVNLAAGELFF
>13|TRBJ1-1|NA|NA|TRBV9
TGTGCCAGCAGCAATTCCCCTGGGACTGAAGCTTTCTTT
CASSNSPGTEAFF
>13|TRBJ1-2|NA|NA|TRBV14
TGTGCCAGCAGCCAAGTCGTTGGGGCAGGCTACACCTTC
CASSQVVGAGYTF
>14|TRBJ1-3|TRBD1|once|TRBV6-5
TGTGCCAGCAATTCAGGGGGCGCTGGAAACACCATATATTTT
CASNSGGAGNTIYF
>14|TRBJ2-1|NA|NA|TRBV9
TGTGCCAGCACCTTGGGCCCCTCGGCCAATGAGCAGTTCTTC
CASTLGPSANEQFF
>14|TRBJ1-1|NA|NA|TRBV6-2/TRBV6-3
TGTGCCAGCAGTTACCTAAGATGGAACACTGAAGCTTTCTTT
CASSYLRWNTEAFF